These 28 T cell receptor beta chains came from one sample sequenced in a study of CD8+ T cells in alopecia areata. After isolation, RNA underwent reverse transcription to generate cDNA as the sequencing template. The protocol was immunoSEQ multiplex PCR, while the TCRdb copy is restricted to in-frame clones and leaves out a portion. The table includes some 200,000 clones, around 43% detected once. Treatment: oral pan-JAK inhibitor, 5-10 mg twice daily. The source was CD4+ T cells sorted from blood, collected at approximately week 36, from a patient treated with tofacitinib. The receptors were sampled from a human donor with alopecia areata.

CDR3 DNA: TGTGCCAGCAGCCAATCCCAGCGGGAGGGGTATGAGCAGTTCTTC. This sequence encodes CASSQSQREGYEQFF. The rearrangement uses TRBV4-2 and TRBJ2-1, with 10 bases aligning to TRBD2. This CDR3 is built from 15 residues. Germline CDR1 and CDR2: LGHNA and YNFKEQ. The junction had 6 bases not matched to a gene; V was cut back by 2 bases and J by 8 bases.

The chain combines TRBV10-3 with TRBJ2-5; the match to TRBD1 covers 7 bases. J lost 4 bases, V lost 5 bases, and 10 bases had no gene match. CDR1 ENHRY and CDR2 SYGVKD come from the germline V gene. The CDR3 spans 15 residues. CDR3: CAISQGQYLSETQYF. The CDR3 DNA sequence: TGTGCCATCAGTCAGGGACAGTATTTATCAGAGACCCAGTACTTC.

This clone was observed at least ten times. The V gene is TRBV5-5, the J gene TRBJ1-2; D possibly corresponds to TRBD1 (5 bases). Germline V gives CDR1 SGHKS, CDR2 YYEKEE (reference sequence). The CDR3 has 15 amino acids. The germline V and J ends were trimmed by 2 bases and 0 bases, with 11 bases remaining between them. The CDR3 spells CASSLTGSSNYGYTF. The CDR3, as DNA: TGTGCCAGCAGCTTAACAGGAAGTTCTAACTATGGCTACACCTTC. Full variable domain (outside the CDR3, taken from reference TRBV5-5 and TRBJ1-2): DAGVTQSPTHLIKTRGQQVTLRCSPISGHKSVSWYQQVLGQGPQFIFQYYEKEERGRGNFPDRFSARQFPNYSSELNVNALLLGDSALYLCASSLTGSSNYGYTFGSGTRLTVV.

This clone occurred a few times. This specimen includes other DNA sequences encoding the same CDR3. The chain has TRBV6-5 and TRBJ1-2; D not resolved. V was cut by 5 bases and J by 1 base, with 11 bases left in between. Germline CDR1 is MNHEY and CDR2 is SVGAGI. The CDR3 contains 14 residues. The DNA of the CDR3 is TGTGCCAGCAGTACCACGGACGGTAACTATGGCTACACCTTC. Protein: CASSTTDGNYGYTF.

This clone was counted a few times. V is TRBV5-1 and J is TRBJ2-1; 11 nucleotides line up with TRBD2. The CDR3 is 15 amino acids. Germline V lookup: CDR1 SGHRS, CDR2 YFSETQ. V shed 0 bases, J shed 7 bases, and the junction held 3 bases outside the gene matches. In DNA, the CDR3 is TGCGCCAGCAGCTTGGGGACTAGCGGGCAGAATGAGCAGTTCTTC. It specifies CASSLGTSGQNEQFF.

Remarks on this clone: Additional DNA sequences in this sample encode the identical CDR3. The chain employs TRBV7-9 and TRBJ2-5; the D gene is possibly TRBD1 (6 bases). Germline V gene data show CDR1 as SEHNR and CDR2 as FQNEAQ (reference sequence). The ends were cut back, 5 bases at V and 2 bases at J, with 9 bases in the middle. This CDR3 comprises 13 residues. In DNA form, the CDR3 reads TGTGCCAGCAGCCTGCAGGGGCAAGAGACCCAGTACTTC. Translation gives CASSLQGQETQYF.

This clone was counted only a few times. The V call is TRBV19, the J call TRBJ2-5; 9 nucleotides align to TRBD1. CDR1 LNHDA and CDR2 SQIVND come from the germline V gene (reference sequence). The ends lost 10 bases at V and 2 bases at J; junction bases unmatched: 2. This CDR3 is built from 12 residues. CDR3 nucleotides: TGTGCCACCGGGACAGGGCAAGAGACCCAGTACTTC. Residues: CATGTGQETQYF.

The genes are TRBV7-2 and TRBJ2-1, with 10 positions matching TRBD2. The ends lost 4 bases at V and 3 bases at J; junction bases unmatched: 6. CDR1 SGHTA and CDR2 FQGNSA come from the germline V gene. This CDR3 is 16 amino acids long. For the CDR3, the DNA is TGTGCCAGCAGCTCCATAGCGGGAGGCCGCTACAATGAGCAGTTCTTC. It translates to CASSSIAGGRYNEQFF.

The chain is built from TRBV29-1 and TRBJ1-4; 7 nucleotides line up with TRBD1. The ends lost 6 bases at V and 8 bases at J; junction bases unmatched: 9. Germline loops: CDR1 SQVTM, CDR2 ANQGSEA. The CDR3 sequence is 13 residues long. Here the CDR3 reads CSVTGLDLEKLFF. The CDR3, as DNA: TGCAGCGTGACAGGGTTGGATTTGGAAAAACTGTTTTTT.

The chain employs TRBV7-9 and TRBJ2-3, with a weak D call TRBD1 (6 bases). Trimming left V 8 bases short and J 3 bases short, with 12 bases between. Per germline, CDR1 SEHNR and CDR2 FQNEAQ (reference sequence). The CDR3 loop spans 13 amino acids. DNA for the CDR3: TGTGCCAGCGCTTACAGGGCGACAGATACGCAGTATTTT. Protein product: CASAYRATDTQYF.

This clone has a handful of counts. The rearrangement links TRBV4-2 to TRBJ2-5, with TRBD2 matching over 13 bases. Germline V gene sequence: CDR1 LGHNA, CDR2 YNFKEQ. V gave up 3 bases and J gave up 6 bases; unmatched junction bases: 10. The CDR3 is 17 residues long. The CDR3 nucleotides read TGTGCCAGCAGCCATCTCGGACTAGCGGGAGCGTTACAGACCCAGTACTTC. Translated: CASSHLGLAGALQTQYF.

This chain joins TRBV7-6 and TRBJ2-7, with TRBD2 identical over 9 bases. This CDR3 contains 15 residues. CDR1 is SGHVS and CDR2 is FNYEAQ in the germline V gene. V dropped 5 bases and J dropped 6; count of bases not matched to a gene: 11. This CDR3 reads CASSPPLAGVSEQYF. The CDR3 nucleotides read TGTGCCAGCAGCCCCCCATTAGCGGGAGTTTCCGAGCAGTACTTC.

In its sample, this clone was seen a few times. The chain joins TRBV7-2 to TRBJ1-5; tentatively, D is TRBD1 (5 bases). CDR1 and CDR2 from the germline V gene are SGHTA and FQGNSA. The V end lost 5 bases, the J end lost 9 bases, and 17 bases lay between the germline ends. The CDR3 contains 14 residues. The CDR3 coding sequence is TGTGCCAGCAGCCCGGGGACGGACCCTTGGCCCCAGCATTTT. Its translation is CASSPGTDPWPQHF. Based on the CDR3 plus reference TRBV7-2 and TRBJ1-5, the full variable domain is GAGVSQSPSNKVTEKGKDVELRCDPISGHTALYWYRQSLGQGLEFLIYFQGNSAPDKSGLPSDRFSAERTGGSVSTLTIQRTQQEDSAVYLCASSPGTDPWPQHFGDGTRLSIL.

V gene TRBV9 combines with J gene TRBJ2-7; 10 positions match TRBD1. The junction had 11 bases not matched to a gene; V was cut back by 4 bases and J by 7 bases. This CDR3 has 15 amino acids. Germline CDR1 SGDLS, CDR2 YYNGEE. This CDR3 reads CASSLTGQGLREQYF. DNA for the CDR3: TGTGCCAGCAGCCTGACGGGACAGGGGCTTCGGGAGCAGTACTTC.

The chain joins TRBV7-8 to TRBJ2-4, with a possible D match to TRBD1 (5 bases). The germline CDR1 and CDR2 sequences are SGHVS and FQNEAQ. The CDR3 has 17 residues. V was shortened by 1 base and J by 1 base, with 14 bases between the two germline ends. Written as DNA, the CDR3 is TGTGCCAGCAGCTTAGTTGTCGTGCCAGGGGCCAAAAACATTCAGTACTTC. Protein: CASSLVVVPGAKNIQYF.

The rearrangement joins TRBV2 to TRBJ2-3; TRBD1 matches 7 bases. CDR3 length: 17 residues. The junction had 12 bases not matched to a gene; V was cut back by 6 bases and J by 0 bases. Looked up from germline, CDR1 is SNHLY and CDR2 is FYNNEI. The CDR3 region is CASRRDRGGPSTDTQYF. The CDR3 region has the DNA TGTGCCAGCAGAAGGGACAGAGGGGGCCCTAGCACAGATACGCAGTATTTT.

This clone was counted only a few times. The chain employs TRBV30 and TRBJ2-2; 10 bases agree with TRBD2. Germline V gene data show CDR1 as GTSNPN and CDR2 as SVGIG (reference sequence). Unmatched junction bases numbered 2, after V lost 4 bases and J lost 0 bases. The CDR3 contains 15 residues. This CDR3 is CAWIGTSANTGELFF. CDR3 bases: TGTGCCTGGATTGGGACTAGCGCGAACACCGGGGAGCTGTTTTTT.

The chain is built from TRBV9 and TRBJ2-1; no firm D call. Looked up from germline, CDR1 is SGDLS and CDR2 is YYNGEE. The CDR3 runs 15 residues. The V gene lost 0 bases and the J gene lost 6 bases, with 13 bases spanning the gap. This CDR3 is CASSVDTGRGNEQFF. The CDR3 nucleotides read TGTGCCAGCAGCGTAGATACCGGGCGCGGCAATGAGCAGTTCTTC.

This rearrangement joins TRBV30 to TRBJ2-6, with D uncertain. The germline V and J ends were trimmed by 1 base and 0 bases, with 10 bases remaining between them. CDR1 GTSNPN and CDR2 SVGIG come from the germline V gene (reference sequence). CDR3 length equals 16 residues. This CDR3 is CAWSGAAISGANVLTF. CDR3 nucleotides: TGTGCCTGGAGTGGGGCGGCCATCTCTGGGGCCAACGTCCTGACTTTC. Full variable domain (rest looked up from reference TRBV30 and TRBJ2-6): SQTIHQWPATLVQPVGSPLSLECTVEGTSNPNLYWYRQAAGRGLQLLFYSVGIGQISSEVPQNLSASRPQDRQFILSSKKLLLSDSGFYLCAWSGAAISGANVLTFGAGSRLTVL.

The chain has TRBV19 and TRBJ1-1, with unresolved D. Germline loops: CDR1 LNHDA, CDR2 SQIVND (reference sequence). This CDR3 spans 14 amino acids. Trimming stripped 3 bases from V and 0 bases from J, with 8 bases between. CDR3 region: CASSILGLNTEAFF. The CDR3 coding sequence is TGTGCCAGTAGTATTCTGGGCTTGAACACTGAAGCTTTCTTT.

This clone occurred once. The DNA for the CDR3 is TGTGCCAGCAGCCGCCGGGACGGGGGCAACATTCAGTACTTC. Amino acids: CASSRRDGGNIQYF. The chain has TRBV5-6 and TRBJ2-4; D could derive from TRBD1 or TRBD2 (6 bases each). Germline CDR1 reads SGHDT; CDR2 reads YYEEEE. V lost 4 bases and J lost 7, with 15 bases in between. The CDR3 loop spans 14 amino acids.

This clone was recorded only once. The chain combines TRBV9 with TRBJ2-7; D is undetermined. From germline, CDR1 is SGDLS and CDR2 YYNGEE. This CDR3 spans 13 amino acids. The V end lost 2 bases, the J end lost 5 bases, and 11 bases lay between the germline ends. The CDR3 sequence is CASSVRIQDEQYF. CDR3 nucleotide sequence: TGTGCCAGCAGCGTTCGAATCCAGGACGAGCAGTACTTC. The full variable domain, rest sourced from reference TRBV9 and TRBJ2-7, is DSGVTQTPKHLITATGQRVTLRCSPRSGDLSVYWYQQSLDQGLQFLIQYYNGEERAKGNILERFSAQQFPDLHSELNLSSLELGDSALYFCASSVRIQDEQYFGPGTRLTVT.

The chain recombines TRBV20-1 with TRBJ2-4; D gene ambiguous. With 4 bases removed from V and 6 bases from J, the gap between germline ends came to 7 bases. The CDR3 length is 11 residues. Per the germline V gene, CDR1 is DFQATT and CDR2 is SNEGSKA (reference sequence). CDR3 protein: CSAIQINIQYF. The CDR3 nucleotides are TGCAGTGCTATCCAGATAAACATTCAGTACTTC.

This chain joins TRBV7-3 and TRBJ2-1; D not resolved. This CDR3 comprises 14 residues. V lost 6 bases, J lost 10 bases, and 19 bases lay in between. Looked up from germline, CDR1 is SGHTA and CDR2 is FQGTGA. The CDR3 spells CASSFQGLSGEQFF. The CDR3 DNA reads as TGTGCCAGCAGTTTCCAAGGGCTGTCCGGCGAGCAGTTCTTC.

This clone occurred a few times. V is TRBV13 and J is TRBJ2-7; TRBD1 agrees at 11 bases. The junction had 7 bases not matched to a gene; V was cut back by 3 bases and J by 9 bases. Germline CDR1 and CDR2: PRHDT and FYEKMQ (reference sequence). This CDR3 has 14 residues. This chain's CDR3 is CASSLRTGGSGQYF. The DNA of the CDR3 is TGTGCCAGCAGCTTGAGGACAGGGGGCTCAGGGCAGTACTTC.

The V and J genes are TRBV19 and TRBJ1-5; D is possibly TRBD1 (5 bases). The V end was cut by 6 bases, the J end by 4 bases, with 10 bases between. The germline CDR1 and CDR2 sequences are LNHDA and SQIVND (reference sequence). This CDR3 is 13 amino acids long. CDR3 nucleotides: TGTGCCAGTAGCGGGACGGGGAATCAGCCCCAGCATTTT. This gives the protein CASSGTGNQPQHF.

The V call is TRBV7-8, the J call TRBJ2-1, with 7 bases matching TRBD2. V dropped 4 bases and J dropped 2; count of bases not matched to a gene: 8. Germline V gene data show CDR1 as SGHVS and CDR2 as FQNEAQ. This CDR3 spans 16 amino acids. In DNA, the CDR3 is TGTGCCAGCAGCTCCGACACTAGCGCAACCTACAATGAGCAGTTCTTC. This encodes CASSSDTSATYNEQFF.

This clone was observed a few times. The V call is TRBV11-2, the J call TRBJ2-3; tentatively, D is TRBD2 (5 bases). The CDR3 length is 15 residues. Trimming took off 3 bases at V and 1 base at J, with 11 bases between the two ends. Germline assignment: CDR1 SGHAT and CDR2 FQNNGV. CDR3 coding DNA: TGTGCCAGCAGCTTCTTACTAGGCCGCACAGATACGCAGTATTTT. Its translation is CASSFLLGRTDTQYF.